The rows below give T cell receptor beta chains drawn from one sample of a study of T cells in Graves' hyperthyroidism and ophthalmopathy. TCRdb re-called the multiplex PCR reads through MiXCR, storing one row per CDR3 protein. The sample lists hundreds of thousands of distinct CDR3 sequences, around 38% seen once, with around 9.3% in the top ten. Sequenced: blood. These receptor sequences come from a man between 18 and 35 years old with Graves' hyperthyroidism. Each CDR3 is given without its conserved first and last residue. Each record gives: J gene, V gene, CDR3 protein.

>TRBJ2-5|TRBV13
ASSYSGGLIETQY
>TRBJ1-1|TRBV15
ATRDRGTEAF
>TRBJ1-4|TRBV2
ASEGTDLEKLF
>TRBJ2-6|TRBV7-3
ASSLPVGGANVLT
>TRBJ2-7|TRBV29-1
SVSTEGTTYEQY
>TRBJ1-3|TRBV2
ASSYDPEHTIY
>TRBJ2-7|TRBV2
ASSETERFYEQY
>TRBJ1-4|TRBV7-8
PSSFGTVNEKLF
>TRBJ2-5|TRBV14
ASSQTDGTPRGGETQY
>TRBJ2-5|TRBV20-1
SASGQGFQETQY
>TRBJ2-7|TRBV12-3/TRBV12-4
ASSLPGRSYEQY
>TRBJ1-5|TRBV7-8
ASSLADRGLSQPQH
>TRBJ2-7|TRBV29-1
SLRQDTAGEQY
>TRBJ1-2|TRBV7-9
ASSLVGDGGYT
>TRBJ1-1|TRBV5-6
ASSPRGSAEAF
>TRBJ1-1|TRBV29-1
SLWGPNTEAF
>TRBJ1-4|TRBV15
ATSRDAVGEKLF
>TRBJ2-7|TRBV19
AGKCRGVRFYEQY
>TRBJ1-1|TRBV7-8
ASSLEGGEAF
>TRBJ1-6|TRBV12-3/TRBV12-4
ASSFSGGGSPLH
>TRBJ2-7|TRBV15
ATSDHYEQY
>TRBJ1-3|TRBV9
ASSVEVQGNTIY
>TRBJ2-5|TRBV2
ASSGTSGAQTQY